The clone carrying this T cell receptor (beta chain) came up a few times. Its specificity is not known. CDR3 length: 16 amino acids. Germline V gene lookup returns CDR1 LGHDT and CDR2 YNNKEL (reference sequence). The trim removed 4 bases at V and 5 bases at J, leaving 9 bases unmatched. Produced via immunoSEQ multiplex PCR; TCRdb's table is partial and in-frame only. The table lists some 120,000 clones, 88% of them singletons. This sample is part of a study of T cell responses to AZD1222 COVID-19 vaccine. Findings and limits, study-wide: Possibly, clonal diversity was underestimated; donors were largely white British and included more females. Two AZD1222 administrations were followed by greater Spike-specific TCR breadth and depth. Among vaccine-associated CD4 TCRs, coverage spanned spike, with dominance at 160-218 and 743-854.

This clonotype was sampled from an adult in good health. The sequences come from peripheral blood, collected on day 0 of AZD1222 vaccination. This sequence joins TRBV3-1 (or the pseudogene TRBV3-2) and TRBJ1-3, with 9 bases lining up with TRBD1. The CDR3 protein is CASSPLSDRGRNTIYF. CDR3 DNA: TGTGCCAGCAGCCCCCTATCGGACAGGGGAAGAAACACCATATATTTT.